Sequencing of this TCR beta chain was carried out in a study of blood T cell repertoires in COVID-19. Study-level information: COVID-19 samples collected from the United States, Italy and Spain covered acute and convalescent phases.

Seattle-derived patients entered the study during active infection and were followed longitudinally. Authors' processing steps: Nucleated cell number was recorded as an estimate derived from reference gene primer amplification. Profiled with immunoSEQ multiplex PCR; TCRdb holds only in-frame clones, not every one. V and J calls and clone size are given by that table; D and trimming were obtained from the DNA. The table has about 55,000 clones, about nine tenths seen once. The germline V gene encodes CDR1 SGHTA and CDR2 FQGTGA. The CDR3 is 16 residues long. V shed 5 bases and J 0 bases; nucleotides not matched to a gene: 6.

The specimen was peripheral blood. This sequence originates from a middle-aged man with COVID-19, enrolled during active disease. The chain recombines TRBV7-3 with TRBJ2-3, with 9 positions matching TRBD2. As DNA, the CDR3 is TGTGCCAGCAGCCTCGGTAGCGGGGGAAGCACAGATACGCAGTATTTT. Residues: CASSLGSGGSTDTQYF.